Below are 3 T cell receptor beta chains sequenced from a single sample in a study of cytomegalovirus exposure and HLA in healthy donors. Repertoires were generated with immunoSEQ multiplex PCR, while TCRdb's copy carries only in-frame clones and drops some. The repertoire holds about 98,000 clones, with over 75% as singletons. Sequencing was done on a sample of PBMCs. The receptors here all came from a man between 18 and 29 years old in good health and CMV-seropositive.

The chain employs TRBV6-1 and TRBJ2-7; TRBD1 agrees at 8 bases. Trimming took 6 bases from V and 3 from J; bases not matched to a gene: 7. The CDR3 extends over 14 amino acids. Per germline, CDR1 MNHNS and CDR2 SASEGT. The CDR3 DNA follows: TGTGCCAGCAGACACGGGACAGGAGACTACGAGCAGTACTTC. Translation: CASRHGTGDYEQYF.

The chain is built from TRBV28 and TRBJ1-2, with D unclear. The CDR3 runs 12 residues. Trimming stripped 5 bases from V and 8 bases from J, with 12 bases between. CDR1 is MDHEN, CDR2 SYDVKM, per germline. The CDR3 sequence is CASSPGYKGYTF. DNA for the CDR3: TGTGCCAGCAGTCCAGGATATAAGGGCTACACCTTC.

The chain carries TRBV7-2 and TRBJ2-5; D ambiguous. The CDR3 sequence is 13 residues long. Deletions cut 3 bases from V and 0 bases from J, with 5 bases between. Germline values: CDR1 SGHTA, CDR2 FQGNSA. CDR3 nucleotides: TGTGCCAGCAGCTTTCAGTACCAAGAGACCCAGTACTTC. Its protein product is CASSFQYQETQYF. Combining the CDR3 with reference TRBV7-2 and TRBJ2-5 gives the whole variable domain GAGVSQSPSNKVTEKGKDVELRCDPISGHTALYWYRQSLGQGLEFLIYFQGNSAPDKSGLPSDRFSAERTGGSVSTLTIQRTQQEDSAVYLCASSFQYQETQYFGPGTRLLVL.